This T cell receptor beta chain was documented in a study of cytomegalovirus exposure and HLA in healthy donors. Study-wide results and caveats: CMV serostatus alone was available as immune exposure information.

The PCR was carried out with 60 Vbeta primers and 13 Jbeta primers. The data were produced by immunoSEQ multiplex PCR, yet TCRdb's version contains in-frame clones alone and is incomplete. This sample yields about 140,000 clones, of which 65% to 80% are seen a single time; 8.8% belongs to the top ten. The CDR3 covers 13 residues. Trimming cost V 1 base and J 4 bases; bases outside gene matches: 0. The germline CDR1 and CDR2 sequences are LNHDA and SQIVND (reference sequence). Comment on this clone: Its antigen is unidentified.

The rearrangement joins TRBV19 to TRBJ2-5; 7 nucleotides agree with TRBD2. Material: PBMCs. The TCR sequence derives from a woman between 50 and 59 years old in good health and CMV-seropositive. The CDR3, as DNA: TGTGCCAGTAGTATAGCGGGGGGAGAGACCCAGTACTTC. This gives the protein CASSIAGGETQYF.